This entry features one TCR beta chain sequence. These data originate in a study of CXCR3-negative and CXCR3-positive naive CD8 T cells. The libraries of TRB cDNA were prepared using 5' RACE with UMI labels. TCRdb re-called the 5' RACE reads; one entry per CDR3 protein, DNA not given. This table holds 50,000 to 55,000 distinct CDR3 sequences. The CDR3 runs 12 residues. From germline, CDR1 is MNHEY and CDR2 SVGAGI. This receptor was obtained from a human donor in good health. Some clones in this sample may be carry-over from other donors' samples. Material for sequencing was naive CXCR3- CD8+ T cells from blood. The subset was: CD45RO-CCR7+CD27+CD95- naive CD8+ T cells lacking CXCR3 (TNR3-). The V gene is TRBV6-5, the J gene TRBJ2-3; TCRdb's D gene call, TRBD1, goes unchecked for lack of DNA. CDR3 sequence reads: CATGRSTDTQYF.